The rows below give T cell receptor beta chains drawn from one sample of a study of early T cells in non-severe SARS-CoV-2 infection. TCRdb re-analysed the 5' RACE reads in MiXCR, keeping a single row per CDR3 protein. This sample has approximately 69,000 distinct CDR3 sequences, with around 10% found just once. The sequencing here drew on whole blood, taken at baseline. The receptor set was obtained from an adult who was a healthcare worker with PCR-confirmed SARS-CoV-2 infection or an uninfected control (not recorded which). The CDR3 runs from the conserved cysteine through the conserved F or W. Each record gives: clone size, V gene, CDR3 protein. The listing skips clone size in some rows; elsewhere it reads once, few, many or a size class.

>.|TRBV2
CASSELAGGTDTQYF
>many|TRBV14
CASSQEIGSPLHF
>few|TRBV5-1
CASSITIGEGSYTF
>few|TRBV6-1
CASSVGGTWQFF
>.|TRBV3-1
CASSPQDRVNTEAFF
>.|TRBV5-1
CASSLGPGELFF
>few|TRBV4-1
CASSPPDRAAEAFF
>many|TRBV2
CASSGFSQPQHF
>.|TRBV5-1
CASSSPSYEQYF
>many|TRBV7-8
CASSFSTGVYEQYF
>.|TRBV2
CASSWTTSGRDLQYF
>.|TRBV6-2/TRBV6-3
CASSYIASASGFYEQYF
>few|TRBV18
CASSPIWTSPGYTF
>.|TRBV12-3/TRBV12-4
CASSFGLAGETQYF
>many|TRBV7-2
CASSLAGTSEQFF
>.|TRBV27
CASSNRDGLDTQYF
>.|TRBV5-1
CASSLVNLGTEAFF
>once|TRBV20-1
CSATRPPGGTNEQFF
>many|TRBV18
CASSPTGAGETQYF
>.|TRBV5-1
CASSPTSGRSYEQYF
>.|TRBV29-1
CSVSGGEGTEAFF
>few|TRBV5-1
CASSRDRDRVISKTQYF
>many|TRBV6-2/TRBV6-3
CASSYRDGSYEQYF
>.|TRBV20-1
CSASRFRSSYEQYF
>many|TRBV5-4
CASSDGTHGASEQYF
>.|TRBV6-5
CASSYNGGIEQFF
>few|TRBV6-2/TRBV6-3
CASSPGGLGETQYF
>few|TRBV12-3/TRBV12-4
CASSLGPAVRPQHF
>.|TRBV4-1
CASSQDGQGQETQYF
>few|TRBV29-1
CSAGYATGELFF
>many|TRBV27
CASSLAGGVSDEQFF
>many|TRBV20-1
CSAGGTGGWYEQYF
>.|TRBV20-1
CSATQFAGELFF
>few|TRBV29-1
CSVEGAATDTQYF
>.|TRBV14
CASSQIKPERSYNEQFF
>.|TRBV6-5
CASNRVAGASNTGELFF
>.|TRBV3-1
CASSHFLKLEDTQYF
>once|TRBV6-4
CASKKQGPGYEQYF
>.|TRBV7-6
CASSLVQGGSGELFF
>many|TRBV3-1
CASSHSGVAKNIQYF
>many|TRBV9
CASSVVQGGDTQYF
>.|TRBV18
CASSEESYQETQYF
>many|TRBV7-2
CASSLSGGDTQYF
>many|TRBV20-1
CSARQGMENSPLHF
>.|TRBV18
CASSRNPAGVGDTQYF
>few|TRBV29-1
CSAANLQGGETQYF
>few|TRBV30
CAWSVTSRRADTQYF
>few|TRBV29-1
CSVRDGYNEQFF
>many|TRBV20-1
CSARGIDSYNEQFF
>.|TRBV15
CATSRDGTGVTEAFF
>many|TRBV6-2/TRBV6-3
CASSPTLAGLAGYF
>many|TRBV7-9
CASSLGGDGYTF
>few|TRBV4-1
CASSQGGQAGGARNEQFF
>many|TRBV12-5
CASGLNLFSGLADRPPGELFF
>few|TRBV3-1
CASRLDGSNTEAFF
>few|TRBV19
CASSPSGEAYNEQFF